This T cell receptor beta chain was captured in a study of tumor-infiltrating lymphocytes in primary liver carcinoma. Making TCR beta cDNA involved 400 to 600 ng total RNA and a constant-region primer. Nested multiplex PCR, run for three rounds with slightly modified ARM-PCR, yielded TCR beta libraries. Investigators reported that the first two PCR rounds, at 10 cycles each, used TRBV1-TRBV30 forward primers with a C-beta reverse primer. From the multiplex PCR reads, TCRdb called clonotypes with MiXCR, one entry per CDR3 protein. The table shows tens of thousands of distinct CDR3 sequences, with 60% to 80% occurring only once. RNA and DNA were co-extracted from around 18-30 mg of unsorted bulk tissue. Germline CDR1 SEHNR, CDR2 FQNEAQ (reference sequence). This CDR3 contains 15 residues. Points on this clonotype: The junction shows a germline mismatch at one end, possibly a read error.

Material for sequencing was tumor-adjacent normal liver tissue. This clonotype was sampled from a woman younger than 45 with primary liver carcinoma and hepatitis B virus infection. The chain couples TRBV7-9 to TRBJ2-5; 7 bases are shared with TRBD1. As DNA, the CDR3 is TGTGCCAGCAGCTCCCGTGACAGGGTTCTAGAGAACCAGTACTTC. Its protein is CASSSRDRVLENQYF.